The 24 T cell receptor beta chains below all came from one sample that was sequenced in a study of memory CD4+ T cells and cytomegalovirus serostatus. Profiled with immunoSEQ multiplex PCR; TCRdb holds only in-frame clones, not every one. The sample yields approximately 88,000 clones, 80% seen once. Single viable CD3+CD4+CD8-CD45RO+ cells were sorted as the memory CD4+ T cells. Sequencing was done on a sample of memory CD4+ T cells from blood. Receptors were obtained from an adult in good health and CMV-seropositive.

The gene calls are TRBV19 and TRBJ1-1; no clear D gene. Germline-derived CDR1 and CDR2 are LNHDA and SQIVND (reference sequence). Between the trimmed V and J ends, which lost 3 bases and 3 bases, there was a span of 8 bases. This CDR3 comprises 13 residues. The CDR3 protein is CASSIRTHTEAFF. The CDR3 nucleotides read TGTGCCAGTAGTATTAGGACCCACACTGAAGCTTTCTTT. Together with reference TRBV19 and TRBJ1-1, the CDR3 gives the full variable domain: DGGITQSPKYLFRKEGQNVTLSCEQNLNHDAMYWYRQDPGQGLRLIYYSQIVNDFQKGDIAEGYSVSREKKESFPLTVTSAQKNPTAFYLCASSIRTHTEAFFGQGTRLTVV.

This sequence joins TRBV6-5 and TRBJ2-3; 8 bases fit TRBD2. In germline, CDR1 is MNHEY, CDR2 SVGAGI. The ends lost 6 bases at V and 6 bases at J; junction bases unmatched: 11. The length of the CDR3 is 15 residues. CDR3 sequence: CASSHGRANRDTQYF. CDR3 DNA sequence: TGTGCCAGCAGCCACGGGAGGGCCAACCGGGATACGCAGTATTTT.

This sequence joins TRBV6-6 and TRBJ2-3, with D perhaps matching TRBD2 (5 bases). Germline V gene sequence: CDR1 MNHNY, CDR2 SVGAGI (reference sequence). The CDR3 consists of 15 residues. V dropped 2 bases and J dropped 0 bases, with 9 bases sitting between them. The CDR3 protein is CASSYQSGSTDTQYF. DNA for the CDR3: TGTGCCAGCAGTTACCAGAGCGGTAGCACAGATACGCAGTATTTT.

The V gene is TRBV7-8, the J gene TRBJ1-3; D is perhaps TRBD1 (6 bases). V shed 5 bases and J shed 2 bases, with 13 bases lying between them. This CDR3 has 15 residues. Germline CDR1 reads SGHVS; CDR2 reads FQNEAQ. CDR3 DNA: TGTGCCAGCAGCCTCAGGGGCCTCCCTGGAAACACCATATATTTT. This translates into CASSLRGLPGNTIYF.

The chain employs TRBV10-3 and TRBJ1-1; D not resolved. The V end was cut by 6 bases, the J end by 2 bases, with 4 bases between. The germline gives CDR1 ENHRY, CDR2 SYGVKD. The CDR3 is 11 residues long. The CDR3 DNA is TGTGCCATCAGAGATAACACTGAAGCTTTCTTT. Translating gives CAIRDNTEAFF.

The V call is TRBV4-3, the J call TRBJ2-7; TRBD2 aligns across 9 bases. Germline-derived CDR1 and CDR2 are LGHNA and YSLEER. CDR3 length: 17 amino acids. J lost 6 bases, V lost 0 bases, and 12 bases had no gene match. In DNA form, the CDR3 reads TGCGCCAGCAGCCAAGATCTGTCAGGCGGGAGGGTCCGCGAGCAGTACTTC. It is translated as CASSQDLSGGRVREQYF.

The V gene is TRBV28, the J gene TRBJ1-5, with D unclear. CDR1 MDHEN and CDR2 SYDVKM come from the germline V gene. Trimming removed 4 bases at V and 4 bases at J, with 8 bases between. This CDR3 has 13 residues. DNA for the CDR3: TGTGCCAGCAGTTCTGGGCTTAATCAGCCCCAGCATTTT. Its translation is CASSSGLNQPQHF.

The V and J genes are TRBV28 and TRBJ2-7; tentative D call: TRBD1 (5 bases). Germline V CDR1 and CDR2: MDHEN, SYDVKM. This CDR3 is 12 amino acids long. Trimming removed 8 bases from V and 2 bases from J, with 10 bases in between. The CDR3 bases are TGTGCCAGCTTAAGACAGCCCTACGAGCAGTACTTC. Protein product: CASLRQPYEQYF. Combining the CDR3 with reference TRBV28 and TRBJ2-7 gives the whole variable domain DVKVTQSSRYLVKRTGEKVFLECVQDMDHENMFWYRQDPGLGLRLIYFSYDVKMKEKGDIPEGYSVSREKKERFSLILESASTNQTSMYLCASLRQPYEQYFGPGTRLTVT.

CDR3 sequence: CASSITGGSYGYTF. The CDR3 DNA reads TGTGCCAGCAGCATCACAGGGGGCAGCTATGGCTACACCTTC. The chain links TRBV5-4 to TRBJ1-2, with TRBD1 identical over 9 bases. The CDR3 loop spans 14 amino acids. CDR1 and CDR2 (germline): SGHNT, YYREEE (reference sequence). J was trimmed by 4 bases and V by 4 bases; bases with no gene match: 5.

This clone was counted only a few times. The chain employs TRBV28 and TRBJ2-3, with a possible D match to TRBD2 (5 bases). From germline, CDR1 is MDHEN and CDR2 SYDVKM. Trimming left V 4 bases short and J 7 bases short, with 9 bases between. This CDR3 comprises 12 residues. CDR3 protein: CASSSAGYTQYF. CDR3 in DNA: TGTGCCAGCAGTTCGGCGGGTTATACGCAGTATTTT.

The rearrangement joins TRBV4-1 to TRBJ2-7; D not resolved. The CDR3 runs 13 residues. With 0 bases removed from V and 7 bases from J, the gap between germline ends came to 10 bases. CDR1 and CDR2 from the germline V gene are MGHRA and YSYEKL. CDR3: CASSQDPMNEQYF. The CDR3 bases are TGCGCCAGCAGCCAAGATCCTATGAATGAGCAGTACTTC.

This rearrangement joins TRBV27 to TRBJ2-1; possibly TRBD1 or TRBD2 for D (5 bases each). Per germline, CDR1 MNHEY and CDR2 SMNVEV (reference sequence). The CDR3 totals 14 residues. Trimming shortened V by 4 bases and J by 9 bases, and 16 bases separated the two germline ends. The CDR3 sequence: CASSSIRGPSEQFF. The CDR3 region has the DNA TGTGCCAGCAGTTCGATCCGGGGCCCCAGTGAGCAGTTCTTC.

The chain uses TRBV5-1 and TRBJ2-7; no firm D call. CDR3 length equals 14 residues. Per the germline V gene, CDR1 is SGHRS and CDR2 is YFSETQ. Trimming took off 1 base at V and 4 bases at J, with 12 bases between the two ends. CDR3 protein: CASSLTAPQYEQYF. DNA for the CDR3: TGCGCCAGCAGCTTGACAGCCCCACAGTACGAGCAGTACTTC.

This clone has more than one count but fewer than ten. The rearrangement links TRBV19 to TRBJ1-1, with D maybe TRBD1 (6 bases). The CDR3 runs to 13 residues. Per germline, CDR1 LNHDA and CDR2 SQIVND (reference sequence). V was cut by 1 base and J by 10 bases, with 13 bases left in between. The CDR3 protein is CASSIGPRDTAFF. DNA of the CDR3: TGTGCCAGTAGTATAGGCCCCCGGGACACAGCTTTCTTT.

This chain joins TRBV6-5 and TRBJ2-3, with TRBD1 matching over 7 bases. This CDR3 contains 14 residues. V shed 2 bases and J 5 bases; nucleotides not matched to a gene: 4. From germline, CDR1 is MNHEY and CDR2 SVGAGI. In DNA form, the CDR3 reads TGTGCCAGCAGTTACCCGGACAGGCTAGATACGCAGTATTTT. This gives the protein CASSYPDRLDTQYF.

The chain employs TRBV5-1 and TRBJ2-5; D is unclear. The CDR3 is 15 residues long. Germline CDR1 and CDR2: SGHRS and YFSETQ. V lost 0 bases and J 2 bases, leaving 11 bases between the germline ends. CDR3 residues: CASSLETFLQETQYF. The CDR3 DNA follows: TGCGCCAGCAGCTTGGAAACATTCCTACAAGAGACCCAGTACTTC.

The V call is TRBV9, the J call TRBJ2-1; the match to TRBD1 covers 10 bases. The length of the CDR3 is 14 residues. The V segment lost 4 bases and the J segment 4 bases; nucleotides outside the gene matches: 2. Germline CDR1 reads SGDLS; CDR2 reads YYNGEE. CDR3 sequence reads: CASSPGQGYNEQFF. CDR3 DNA sequence: TGTGCCAGCAGCCCGGGACAGGGGTACAATGAGCAGTTCTTC.

The chain joins TRBV4-1 to TRBJ1-5; unclear D gene. CDR3 length: 17 amino acids. Trimming removed 0 bases at V and 3 bases at J, with 15 bases between. Germline assignment: CDR1 MGHRA and CDR2 YSYEKL. The CDR3 DNA is TGCGCCAGCAGCCAAGATTGGTGGCCCGGGATCAATCAGCCCCAGCATTTT. Translated: CASSQDWWPGINQPQHF.

The genes are TRBV5-1 and TRBJ2-1; 7 positions agree with TRBD2. CDR1 SGHRS and CDR2 YFSETQ come from the germline V gene. V trimming: 3 bases; J trimming: 1 base; junction bases outside the gene matches: 4. The CDR3 is 15 amino acids. Here the CDR3 reads CASSSRLASYNEQFF. The CDR3 bases are TGCGCCAGCAGCTCCCGACTAGCTTCCTACAATGAGCAGTTCTTC.

This clone has only a few counts. The chain uses TRBV5-4 and TRBJ1-2; D may be TRBD1 (5 bases). Per the germline V gene, CDR1 is SGHNT and CDR2 is YYREEE (reference sequence). This CDR3 has 14 amino acids. V dropped 0 bases and J dropped 3 bases, with 9 bases sitting between them. The CDR3, as DNA: TGTGCCAGCAGCTTGGGCAGGGTAGACTATGGCTACACCTTC. It encodes CASSLGRVDYGYTF.

About this clone: Other DNA sequences in the same sample also yield this CDR3. The chain links TRBV18 to TRBJ2-5, with 9 bases matching TRBD1. Germline loops: CDR1 KGHSH, CDR2 LQKENI. V lost 2 bases and J lost 5; bases outside the gene matches: 6. This CDR3 has 15 amino acids. CDR3 sequence (DNA): TGTGCCAGCTCACCAAGGACAGGGGCGGAGGAGACCCAGTACTTC. Amino acid sequence: CASSPRTGAEETQYF.

In DNA, the CDR3 is TGTGCCAGCAGCCAAGAGCGGTCGGGGGGCGCAGATACGCAGTATTTT. As protein: CASSQERSGGADTQYF. The V call is TRBV4-2, the J call TRBJ2-3, with D maybe TRBD2 (7 bases). The V gene's germline CDR1 is LGHNA and CDR2 YNFKEQ. Deletions cut 0 bases from V and 4 bases from J, with 14 bases between. The CDR3 runs 16 residues.

V and J are TRBV11-2 and TRBJ2-3; 11 nucleotides agree with TRBD2. J lost 5 bases, V lost 5 bases, and 9 bases had no gene match. The germline V gene encodes CDR1 SGHAT and CDR2 FQNNGV. The CDR3 loop spans 16 amino acids. In DNA form, the CDR3 reads TGTGCCAGCAGCAGGGGACTAGCGGCAAGGAAAGATACGCAGTATTTT. Protein: CASSRGLAARKDTQYF.

For this clone: Other DNA sequences from this sample encode an identical CDR3 as well. The genes are TRBV19 and TRBJ1-1; no definite D call. CDR1 and CDR2 (germline): LNHDA, SQIVND (reference sequence). Trimming took 0 bases from V and 2 from J, leaving 4 bases between them. The CDR3 covers 13 residues. CDR3 nucleotides: TGTGCCAGTAGTATAGACGGCAACACTGAAGCTTTCTTT. Translated: CASSIDGNTEAFF.